This record concerns one TCR beta chain sequence. This clonotype occurred many times. The antigen this receptor binds is unknown. No much larger clone is present one base from it, and per-base qualities are unavailable. Ophthalmopathy patients had moderately to severely active disease, Clinical Activity Score of at least 3, NOSPECS grade of at least 4, and duration under 3 months. The study excluded patients with uncontrolled infections, other autoimmune diseases, pregnancy or lactation. Clinical symptoms, serum thyroxine and TRAb, thyroid ultrasound, and orbital computed tomography formed the basis for the diagnoses. PBMCs were separated from roughly 9.6 ml of fresh peripheral blood using Ficoll-Paque density gradient centrifugation. Trizol reagent was used to extract total RNA, and RNA quality was then checked on an Agilent 2100 Bioanalyzer. This record belongs to a study of T cells in Graves' hyperthyroidism and ophthalmopathy (dated by TCRdb to the late 2010s). Context from the whole study: Peripheral blood samples were taken at the time of initial diagnosis, prior to any treatment. The 80 to 100 discovery patients were randomly divided into training and test sets at a 7:3 ratio. The paper reports TCR Vbeta CDR3 sequencing of approximately 130 peripheral blood samples: 40 to 45 ophthalmopathy, 75 to 80 hyperthyroidism and about 17 progressor patients. Thyroid tissue and blood T-cell repertoires from over 5 Graves' hyperthyroidism patients were also compared in the study. To identify distinguishing TCR V-J signatures, a discovery cohort of about 100 patients was used, comprising 43 with Graves' ophthalmopathy and roughly 60 with stable Graves' hyperthyroidism. Once sampling was done, hyperthyroidism patients were given methimazole at a starting dose of 30 mg daily, whereas ophthalmopathy patients were given high-dose intravenous methylprednisolone. Whether ophthalmopathy could be predicted prospectively was tested in an independent validation cohort made up of some 20 hyperthyroidism patients plus 17 patients who later progressed to ophthalmopathy.

V was cut back by 2 bases and J by 2 bases, leaving a gap of 6 bases between them. CDR1 and CDR2, per the germline V gene (reference sequence), are MNHEY and SMNVEV. Its CDR3 holds 13 amino acids, cysteine through phenylalanine. Only the CDR3 part of the read is kept: 39 bases, read in frame from the first base. The paper as a whole reports these results and caveats: In cross-validation, a model built on a 13 V-J signature told ophthalmopathy apart from stable hyperthyroidism with approximately 90% sensitivity and roughly 81% specificity, and in testing the same model reached 80%/75%. Most expanded thyroid clonotypes (frequency above 0.001) were also detected in blood, a finding suggesting that blood repertoires may reflect thyroid immune responses. Sample size was not statistically predetermined, and investigators were not blinded to group allocation. In validation, progression to ophthalmopathy was predicted by the model with roughly 69% sensitivity and around 76% specificity, a median of approximately 6.5 months before onset.

Amplification of TCR beta CDR3 regions was carried out from RNA transcripts. The first round of RT-PCR for the TCR CDR3 was performed with the HTBI primer set and the Qiagen OneStep RT-PCR kit. A second multiplex PCR round built the libraries, followed by size selection and purification. Libraries were sequenced paired-end with 100 bp reads on an Illumina HiSeq2000. Per the authors' processing: Raw data were processed with SOAPnuke, discarding reads with adapters, uncalled bases, mean Phred below 15, or no exact constant-primer or identifier match. COPE v1.2.5 was used to merge the high-quality paired reads, and each unique nucleotide sequence was defined as a clonotype. MiTCR v1.1 was used to align clonotypes to the IMGT TRBV, TRBD and TRBJ reference segments. Analysis was restricted to V-J combinations with a frequency above 0.0001, which covered roughly 99% of repertoires. A TCS score was defined as the ratio of F50 (clonal expansion) to E x V (chaos), with BLOSUM62-based TCRdist applied between CDR3 peptides within each V-J. Welch's t-statistics and random forest reduced 514 V-J features to roughly 13, which were used in a naive Bayes classifier (R e1071). Clones were called with MiXCR by TCRdb after fastp trimmed the public reads at Q25, and only in-frame beta chains were retained. Rows merge per CDR3 protein into single entries with the most common DNA and genes. These V and J calls are TCRdb output, not the study's own analysis. For this sample there are fewer than 400,000 distinct CDR3 sequences; over 12% appear just once. 25% to 30% of the sample is taken by the ten largest.

The sequence links TRBV27 to TRBJ1-1, with the D gene not confidently named. Specimen: blood. The origin of this receptor is a man aged 50 to 60 with Graves' ophthalmopathy. The DNA sequence is given as TGTGCCAGCAGTTTACACACAAACACTGAAGCTTTCTTT. This yields the protein CASSLHTNTEAFF.